What follows is one TCR beta chain and its context. The CDR3 length is 16 residues. Trimming cost V 2 bases and J 0 bases, with 13 bases left between them. Germline V gene lookup returns CDR1 SEHNR and CDR2 FQNEAQ (reference sequence). These data are taken from a study of T cell changes during pregnancy in multiple sclerosis. Using immunoSEQ multiplex PCR, the repertoire was profiled, and TCRdb retains in-frame clones only, with some absent. The data contain 85,000 to 90,000 clones, 94% of them seen just once; the ten biggest clones take up approximately 1.7%. The sample was peripheral blood, taken after pregnancy. V usage is TRBV7-9 and J usage is TRBJ1-2; a possible D gene is TRBD1 (5 bases). The clonotype originates from a female donor in good health, enrolled as a control in a pregnancy study. The CDR3 DNA reads TGTGCCAGCAGCTTATTTCTCGGGGGTACTAACTATGGCTACACCTTC. Translation gives CASSLFLGGTNYGYTF. Complete variable domain (other parts from reference TRBV7-9 and TRBJ1-2): DTGVSQNPRHKITKRGQNVTFRCDPISEHNRLYWYRQTLGQGPEFLTYFQNEAQLEKSRLLSDRFSAERPKGSFSTLEIQRTEQGDSAMYLCASSLFLGGTNYGYTFGSGTRLTVV.